This T cell receptor beta chain emerged from a study of monozygotic twins with inflammatory bowel disease. To note about this clonotype: The antigen remains unidentified.

Whole-study findings and limits: A single strong clonotype or signal linked to IBD was not supported. Healthy co-twins showed greater TCRbeta diversity (inverse Simpson) than IBD patients. IBD patients shared fewer clonotypes with other individuals than healthy twins, especially patients with disease activity signs.

UMIs that had a 6-nucleotide sample barcode were put in using template switching. Each CDR3 protein gets one entry in TCRdb, which reprocessed the 5' RACE reads and gives no DNA. This specimen shows under 150,000 distinct CDR3 sequences; the ten leading clones hold 2.4%. Sequenced input: blood. This TCR derives from a human donor with ulcerative colitis or Crohn's disease, or a healthy co-twin of an affected twin (not recorded which).

The CDR3 here is CASSPRPREKLFF. V is TRBV5-4 and J is TRBJ1-4; the TRBD1 assignment by TCRdb is unverifiable without DNA. Germline CDR1 and CDR2: SGHNT and YYREEE (reference sequence). The CDR3 has 13 amino acids.